Shown below are 17 T cell receptor beta chains from a single sample sequenced in a study of CD8 T cells in ankylosing spondylitis. One entry per CDR3 protein results from TCRdb running MiXCR on the 5' RACE reads. Of approximately 340,000 distinct CDR3 sequences in the sample, about 14% were seen once. The sequencing input was blood, either unsorted or a sorted T cell fraction (not recorded which). These receptors came from a male donor with ankylosing spondylitis or in good health (not recorded which).

The chain links TRBV6-1 to TRBJ2-5; D assignment may be TRBD1 or TRBD2 (5 bases each). Germline V CDR1 and CDR2: MNHNS, SASEGT. This CDR3 has 15 residues. V was cut by 1 base and J by 5 bases, with 14 bases left in between. In DNA form, the CDR3 reads TGTGCCAGCAGTGAAGTTGGGGGAAGGGCGGAGACCCAGTACTTC. This translates into CASSEVGGRAETQYF.

The genes are TRBV12-3 or TRBV12-4 and TRBJ1-1; D remains unclear. The CDR3 totals 13 residues. V dropped 3 bases and J dropped 8 bases, with 13 bases sitting between them. The CDR3 bases are TGTGCCAGCAGTTTTATCGAGGCAAGCGAAGCTTTCTTT. Its protein is CASSFIEASEAFF.

The rearrangement uses TRBV29-1 and TRBJ2-7; TRBD2 matches at 9 bases. Unmatched junction bases numbered 11, after V lost 6 bases and J lost 5 bases. The germline V gene encodes CDR1 SQVTM and CDR2 ANQGSEA. CDR3 length equals 14 residues. The chain's CDR3 is CSVLALAGINEQYF. The DNA of the CDR3 is TGCAGCGTCCTGGCCCTAGCGGGAATCAACGAGCAGTACTTC.

The chain carries TRBV20-1 and TRBJ2-2; TRBD2 aligns across 12 bases. This CDR3 has 17 residues. The V segment lost 5 bases and the J segment 5 bases; nucleotides outside the gene matches: 12. Germline values: CDR1 DFQATT, CDR2 SNEGSKA (reference sequence). The CDR3 coding sequence is TGCAGTGCTCCCGTCCTAGCGGGAGGGCCGGGAACCGGGGAGCTGTTTTTT. Its translation: CSAPVLAGGPGTGELFF.

J is TRBJ1-6 and V is TRBV12-3 or TRBV12-4; D unresolved. V was cut by 2 bases and J by 14 bases, with 10 bases left in between. The CDR3 loop spans 12 amino acids. CDR3 nucleotides: TGTGCCAGCAGTTTATGGCCGTTGGCCCTCCACTTT. Its translation: CASSLWPLALHF.

As concerns this clonotype: Its ends do not fully match the called genes, so a read error is possible. V usage is TRBV6-1 and J usage is TRBJ1-2; D unresolved. This CDR3 contains 12 residues. Germline V gene sequence: CDR1 MNHNS, CDR2 SASEGT. The DNA for the CDR3 is TGTGCCAGCAGTGACCGAGTCTATGGCTACACTTTC. Residues: CASSDRVYGYTF.

This chain connects TRBV5-1 to TRBJ2-2; unclear D gene. V lost 4 bases and J lost 4, with 8 bases in between. Germline lookup yields CDR1 SGHRS and CDR2 YFSETQ. The CDR3 is 13 residues long. The CDR3 protein is CASSVDPTGELFF. The CDR3 DNA is TGCGCCAGCAGCGTAGACCCCACCGGGGAGCTGTTTTTT.

This clonotype occurred a few times. The chain employs TRBV20-1 and TRBJ2-3, with D hard to call. With 6 bases removed from V and 6 bases from J, the gap between germline ends came to 13 bases. Germline loops: CDR1 DFQATT, CDR2 SNEGSKA (reference sequence). The CDR3 has 12 residues. The CDR3 is CSATPVGDTQYF. CDR3 DNA: TGCAGTGCCACCCCTGTAGGGGATACGCAGTATTTT.

The chain combines TRBV27 with TRBJ2-1; no clear D. There are 15 residues in the CDR3. Germline lookup yields CDR1 MNHEY and CDR2 SMNVEV (reference sequence). Trimming stripped 3 bases from V and 6 bases from J, with 15 bases between. CDR3 coding DNA: TGTGCCAGCAGTTTGCGTCAGGCTGTAGGCAATGAGCAGTTCTTC. It is translated as CASSLRQAVGNEQFF.

This clonotype was seen only a few times. The gene calls are TRBV7-8 and TRBJ1-1, with D unresolved. Germline V gene sequence: CDR1 SGHVS, CDR2 FQNEAQ. The CDR3 is made up of 14 amino acids. Between the trimmed V and J ends, which lost 5 bases and 1 base, there was a span of 11 bases. The CDR3 bases are TGTGCCAGCAGCGCCTCCCTTTGGAACACTGAAGCTTTCTTT. Amino acids: CASSASLWNTEAFF.

This clonotype was observed many times. This chain connects TRBV29-1 to TRBJ1-1; weak D call: TRBD1 (6 bases). V lost 4 bases to trimming and J lost 1 base, with 10 bases between them. Germline CDR1 and CDR2: SQVTM and ANQGSEA. CDR3 length: 13 residues. The CDR3: CSVGEQGNTEAFF. CDR3 in DNA: TGCAGCGTTGGAGAACAGGGGAACACTGAAGCTTTCTTT. The full variable domain, rest sourced from reference TRBV29-1 and TRBJ1-1, is SAVISQKPSRDICQRGTSLTIQCQVDSQVTMMFWYRQQPGQSLTLIATANQGSEATYESGFVIDKFPISRPNLTFSTLTVSNMSPEDSSIYLCSVGEQGNTEAFFGQGTRLTVV.

The chain couples TRBV4-1 to TRBJ2-5, with a tentative D call TRBD2 (7 bases). Germline V CDR1 and CDR2: MGHRA, YSYEKL. This CDR3 is built from 16 residues. V dropped 0 bases and J dropped 5 bases, with 16 bases sitting between them. CDR3 region: CASSQDGRGGGETQYF. The CDR3 DNA reads TGCGCCAGCAGCCAAGATGGTAGGGGGGGAGGGGAGACCCAGTACTTC.

The V and J genes are TRBV20-1 and TRBJ2-3; 10 nucleotides match TRBD2. CDR3 length: 14 amino acids. Germline V CDR1 and CDR2: DFQATT, SNEGSKA (reference sequence). V lost 4 bases and J lost 6; bases outside the gene matches: 7. The CDR3, as DNA: TGCAGTGCTAAGAGCGGGGGGGCCTACGATACGCAGTATTTT. Translating gives CSAKSGGAYDTQYF.

This clonotype was counted ten times or more. The chain is built from TRBV29-1 and TRBJ1-3; unclear D gene. The germline V gene has CDR1 SQVTM and CDR2 ANQGSEA. The CDR3 loop spans 13 amino acids. V lost 5 bases and J 0 bases, leaving 8 bases between the germline ends. As DNA, the CDR3 is TGCAGCGTTCGGGAACGCTCTGGAAACACCATATATTTT. Its translation: CSVRERSGNTIYF.

This chain connects TRBV20-1 to TRBJ2-3, with no clear D. Germline V gene lookup returns CDR1 DFQATT and CDR2 SNEGSKA (reference sequence). Trimming left V 6 bases short and J 2 bases short, with 15 bases between. The CDR3 contains 14 residues. CDR3 nucleotide sequence: TGCAGTGCCTTTAGACTTGGACCCACAGATACGCAGTATTTT. Protein product: CSAFRLGPTDTQYF.

This sequence joins TRBV20-1 and TRBJ1-5; D remains ambiguous. The length of the CDR3 is 16 residues. V lost 0 bases and J 2 bases, leaving 14 bases between the germline ends. Germline values: CDR1 DFQATT, CDR2 SNEGSKA (reference sequence). The CDR3 is CSARDLGGNGNQPQHF. As DNA, the CDR3 is TGCAGTGCTAGAGATTTAGGAGGGAATGGCAATCAGCCCCAGCATTTT.

The V gene is TRBV11-3, the J gene TRBJ2-1, with 8 bases that match TRBD2. This CDR3 is 16 amino acids long. Germline-derived CDR1 and CDR2 are SGHNT and YENEEA. J gave up 8 bases and V 0 bases, and 9 bases lay outside the gene matches. The CDR3 is CASSLEGVGGADEQFF. Written as DNA, the CDR3 is TGTGCCAGCAGCTTAGAGGGTGTCGGGGGGGCAGATGAGCAGTTCTTC.